The present entry profiles one T cell receptor beta chain with its context. The data belong to a study of spatial heterogeneity in lung cancer. TCRdb re-derived calls from the 5' RACE reads in MiXCR, one entry per CDR3 protein. The repertoire includes tens of thousands of distinct CDR3 sequences, about an eighth of them detected once, and approximately 39% sits in the top ten. V lost 5 bases and J 2 bases, leaving 13 bases between the germline ends. There are 16 residues in the CDR3. Germline V gene lookup returns CDR1 SGHTA and CDR2 FQGNSA. Time point defined: sample taken at primary tumor resection. The donors, 70 to 80 patients with untreated early-stage non-small cell lung cancer, provided the samples.

Sequences were derived from PBMCs, sampled at surgery. The TCR was taken from a male donor with early-stage non-small cell lung cancer. V gene TRBV7-2 combines with J gene TRBJ2-6; D remains unclear. The CDR3 DNA is TGTGCCAGCAGCGGTCAGGTACTGGCTGGGGCCAACGTCCTGACTTTC. This codes for CASSGQVLAGANVLTF.